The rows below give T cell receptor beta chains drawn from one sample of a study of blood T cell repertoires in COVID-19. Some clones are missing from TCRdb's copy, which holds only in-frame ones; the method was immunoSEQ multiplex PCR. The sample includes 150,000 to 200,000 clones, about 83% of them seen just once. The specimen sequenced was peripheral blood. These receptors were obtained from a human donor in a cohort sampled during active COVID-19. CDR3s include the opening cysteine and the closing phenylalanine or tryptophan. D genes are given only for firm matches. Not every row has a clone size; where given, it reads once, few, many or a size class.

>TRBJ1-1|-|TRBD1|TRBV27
CASSPDRLNTEAFF
TGTGCCAGCAGCCCGGACAGGTTAAACACTGAAGCTTTCTTT
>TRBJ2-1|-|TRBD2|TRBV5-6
CASSLTSGGASYNEQFF
TGTGCCAGCAGCTTGACCAGCGGGGGGGCCTCGTACAATGAGCAGTTCTTC
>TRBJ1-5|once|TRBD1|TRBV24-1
CATSDPGQGSNQPQHF
TGTGCCACCAGTGACCCGGGACAGGGTAGCAATCAGCCCCAGCATTTT
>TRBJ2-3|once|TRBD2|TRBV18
CASSPTTQRGGTTQYF
TGTGCCAGCTCACCAACAACCCAGCGGGGGGGCACTACGCAGTATTTT
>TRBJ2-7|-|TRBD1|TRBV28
CASSGGQGDLGEQYF
TGTGCCAGCAGTGGGGGACAGGGGGACTTAGGCGAGCAGTACTTC
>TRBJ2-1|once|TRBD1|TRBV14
CASSQDFVGTGRYEQFF
TGTGCCAGCAGCCAAGACTTCGTCGGGACAGGGCGGTATGAGCAGTTCTTC
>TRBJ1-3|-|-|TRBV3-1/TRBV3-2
CASSLGVAGGNTIYF
TGTGCCAGCAGCCTAGGCGTTGCGGGGGGAAACACCATATATTTT
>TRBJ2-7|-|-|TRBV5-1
CASSLEVGGEQYF
TGCGCCAGCAGCCTGGAGGTCGGCGGTGAGCAGTACTTC
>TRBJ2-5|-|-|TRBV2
CASRDGGPQETQYF
TGTGCCAGCAGAGATGGAGGGCCGCAAGAGACCCAGTACTTC
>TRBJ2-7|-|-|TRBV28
CAIQGPRTAVYEQYF
TGTGCCATACAAGGCCCCAGGACAGCTGTCTACGAGCAGTACTTC